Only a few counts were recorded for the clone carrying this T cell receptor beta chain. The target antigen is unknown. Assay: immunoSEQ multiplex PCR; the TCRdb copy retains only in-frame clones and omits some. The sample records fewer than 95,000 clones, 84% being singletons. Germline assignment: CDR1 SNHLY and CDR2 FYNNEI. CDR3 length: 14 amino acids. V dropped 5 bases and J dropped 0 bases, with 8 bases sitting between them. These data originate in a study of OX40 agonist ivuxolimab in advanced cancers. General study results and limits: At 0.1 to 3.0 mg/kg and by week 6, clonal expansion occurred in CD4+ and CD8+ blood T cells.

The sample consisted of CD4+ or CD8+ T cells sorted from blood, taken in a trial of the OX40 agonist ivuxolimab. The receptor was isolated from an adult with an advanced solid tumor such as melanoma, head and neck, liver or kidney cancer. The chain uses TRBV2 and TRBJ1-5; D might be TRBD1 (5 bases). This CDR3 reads CASSTTGSNQPQHF. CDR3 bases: TGTGCCAGCAGTACAACAGGTAGCAATCAGCCCCAGCATTTT.